The 3 T cell receptor beta chains below come from one sample, sequenced in a study of T cells in Graves' hyperthyroidism and ophthalmopathy. RNA transcripts provided the source from which TCR beta CDR3 regions were amplified. The HTBI primer set was used in a first-round RT-PCR of the TCR CDR3. TCRdb reprocessed the multiplex PCR reads via MiXCR and lists one record per CDR3 protein. The data show fewer than 350,000 distinct CDR3 sequences, 15% to 20% seen once. The sequenced sample consisted of blood. The receptors shown here come from a woman in her fifties or sixties with Graves' hyperthyroidism.

This clonotype appeared a few times. This rearrangement joins TRBV6-2 or TRBV6-3 to TRBJ2-7, with D unresolved. The length of the CDR3 is 13 residues. V lost 0 bases, J lost 4 bases, and 7 bases lay in between. Germline V gives CDR1 MNHEY, CDR2 SVGEGT. The CDR3 bases are TGTGCCAGCAGTTACTCCAAACGATACGAGCAGTACGTC. Translation: CASSYSKRYEQYV.

This clonotype was observed many times. The chain has TRBV3-1 and TRBJ2-3; 8 nucleotides line up with TRBD2. With 5 bases clipped from V and 5 bases from J, the junction kept 12 bases outside the gene matches. Germline values: CDR1 LGHDT, CDR2 YNNKEL (reference sequence). CDR3 size: 16 residues. CDR3 residues: CASSAQRGLSRDTQYF. The CDR3 DNA is TGTGCCAGCAGCGCACAGCGGGGGCTTAGTCGAGATACGCAGTATTTT.

The chain combines TRBV6-1 with TRBJ2-5, with D perhaps being TRBD1 or TRBD2 (5 bases each). Looked up from germline, CDR1 is MNHNS and CDR2 is SASEGT. This CDR3 is built from 17 residues. Trimming pared 6 bases from V and 2 bases from J, leaving 22 bases between. The CDR3 spells CASRISPGTDIQETQYF. CDR3 coding DNA: TGTGCCAGCAGGATCAGCCCCGGGACGGATATACAAGAGACCCAGTACTTC.